Below are 17 T cell receptor beta chains sequenced from a single sample in a study of blood T cell repertoires in COVID-19. TCRdb's copy holds only in-frame clones and misses some; the assay was immunoSEQ multiplex PCR. Here the sample spans hundreds of thousands of clones, more than 70% being singletons. The sample consisted of peripheral blood. The receptor set was obtained from a woman aged 50 to 60 with acute or convalescent COVID-19.

This chain uses TRBV5-4 with TRBJ2-7; D gene unclear. The CDR3 is made up of 14 amino acids. V lost 2 bases, J lost 0 bases, and 9 bases lay in between. CDR1 is SGHNT, CDR2 YYREEE, per germline (reference sequence). CDR3 sequence (DNA): TGTGCCAGCAGCTTACCTGAGAGCTCCTACGAGCAGTACTTC. Translating gives CASSLPESSYEQYF. Using reference TRBV5-4 and TRBJ2-7 for the parts outside the CDR3, the full variable domain is ETGVTQSPTHLIKTRGQQVTLRCSSQSGHNTVSWYQQALGQGPQFIFQYYREEENGRGNFPPRFSGLQFPNYSSELNVNALELDDSALYLCASSLPESSYEQYFGPGTRLTVT.

This sequence joins TRBV20-1 and TRBJ1-2; D gene unclear. This CDR3 is built from 15 residues. V shed 3 bases and J shed 0 bases, with 14 bases lying between them. From germline, CDR1 is DFQATT and CDR2 SNEGSKA (reference sequence). This CDR3 reads CSASSGGRSNYGYTF. CDR3 DNA: TGCAGTGCTAGTAGTGGCGGAAGGTCTAACTATGGCTACACCTTC.

This clone was recorded once. The chain is built from TRBV7-9 and TRBJ2-7; possible D gene TRBD1, 5 bases. CDR3 length equals 13 residues. V dropped 5 bases and J dropped 2 bases, with 10 bases sitting between them. The V gene's germline CDR1 is SEHNR and CDR2 FQNEAQ (reference sequence). CDR3 sequence reads: CASSGTGAYEQYF. DNA for the CDR3: TGTGCCAGCAGCGGCACAGGAGCCTACGAGCAGTACTTC.

CDR3 protein: CASSQGGRAGELFF. CDR3 nucleotide sequence: TGTGCCAGCAGCCAGGGCGGGAGAGCCGGGGAGCTGTTTTTT. The genes are TRBV3-1 (or the pseudogene TRBV3-2) and TRBJ2-2; TRBD2 agrees at 7 bases. The junction had 4 bases not matched to a gene; V was cut back by 3 bases and J by 6 bases. Germline-derived CDR1 and CDR2 are LGHDT and YNNKEL (reference sequence). The CDR3 is 14 residues long.

The chain has TRBV15 and TRBJ2-1; TRBD1 aligns across 11 bases. The CDR3 extends over 14 amino acids. The germline V gene encodes CDR1 LNHNV and CDR2 YYDKDF (reference sequence). J lost 7 bases, V lost 5 bases, and 4 bases had no gene match. The CDR3 reads CATSLDRGQNEQFF. The CDR3 DNA follows: TGTGCCACCAGCCTGGACAGGGGGCAGAATGAGCAGTTCTTC.

The chain couples TRBV6-6 to TRBJ2-5; possible D gene TRBD2, 6 bases. The CDR3 length is 13 residues. Trimming took off 7 bases at V and 5 bases at J, with 14 bases between the two ends. Germline V CDR1 and CDR2: MNHNY, SVGAGI (reference sequence). CDR3 DNA: TGTGCCAGCACCAAGGGCCGGGGGGAGACCCAGTACTTC. Its translation: CASTKGRGETQYF.

As for this clone: The same CDR3 also results from other DNA sequences found in this sample. CDR3 nucleotide sequence: TGTGCCAGCAGTAGAGACAGGGACACTGAAGCTTTCTTT. Its protein product is CASSRDRDTEAFF. The chain employs TRBV6-5 and TRBJ1-1; TRBD1 agrees at 7 bases. CDR1 and CDR2 from the germline V gene are MNHEY and SVGAGI. The CDR3 loop spans 13 amino acids. J gave up 3 bases and V 5 bases, and 3 bases lay outside the gene matches.

This sequence joins TRBV7-2 and TRBJ2-1; D gene ambiguous. CDR1 SGHTA and CDR2 FQGNSA come from the germline V gene. V was pared by 0 bases and J by 7 bases, with 10 bases between. CDR3 length: 14 amino acids. The DNA of the CDR3 is TGTGCCAGCAGCTTAGCCCCCCTTCGGAATGAGCAGTTCTTC. This gives the protein CASSLAPLRNEQFF.

About this clone: At one end, the junction sequence differs from germline, possibly due to a read error. The genes are TRBV7-7 and TRBJ2-2, with D hard to call. CDR3 size: 14 residues. The germline CDR1 and CDR2 sequences are SSHAT and FNYEAQ (reference sequence). CDR3 amino acids: CASSLQQHTGELFF. The CDR3 DNA follows: TGTGCTAGCAGCTTACAACAGCACACCGGGGAGCTGTTTTTT.

The chain is built from TRBV11-1 and TRBJ2-1; TRBD2 is a possible D gene (6 bases). The CDR3 consists of 16 residues. V lost 2 bases and J lost 0, with 11 bases in between. CDR1 is SGHAT, CDR2 FQDESV, per germline (reference sequence). Written as DNA, the CDR3 is TGTGCCAGCAGCTTAAGACGGGACTCCTCCTACAATGAGCAGTTCTTC. Translating gives CASSLRRDSSYNEQFF.

J is TRBJ2-7 and V is TRBV18; D is unclear. V was trimmed by 3 bases and J by 6 bases, leaving 12 bases between them. This CDR3 region has 13 residues. The V gene's germline CDR1 is KGHSH and CDR2 LQKENI. The CDR3: CASSPQVKAEQYF. The CDR3 DNA follows: TGTGCCAGCTCACCCCAGGTGAAGGCCGAGCAGTACTTC. The entire variable domain, with the rest obtained from reference TRBV18 and TRBJ2-7, is as follows: NAGVMQNPRHLVRRRGQEARLRCSPMKGHSHVYWYRQLPEEGLKFMVYLQKENIIDESGMPKERFSAEFPKEGPSILRIQQVVRGDSAAYFCASSPQVKAEQYFGPGTRLTVT.

This clone has only one observation. V is TRBV3-1 (or the pseudogene TRBV3-2) and J is TRBJ2-3, with 14 nucleotides matching TRBD2. In germline, CDR1 is LGHDT, CDR2 YNNKEL (reference sequence). This CDR3 is 18 amino acids long. Germline trimming cut 4 bases from V and 2 bases from J; bases unmatched to any gene: 8. The CDR3 loop is CASSRLWTSGGITDTQYF. CDR3 bases: TGTGCCAGCAGCCGCCTTTGGACTAGCGGGGGGATCACAGATACGCAGTATTTT.

The gene calls are TRBV4-2 and TRBJ2-7; the D is unclear. Germline loops: CDR1 LGHNA, CDR2 YNFKEQ. The V end was cut by 0 bases, the J end by 4 bases, with 13 bases between. This CDR3 is built from 15 residues. In DNA form, the CDR3 reads TGTGCCAGCAGCCAAGATTCGGCTAGAACTTACGAGCAGTACTTC. This gives the protein CASSQDSARTYEQYF.

This sequence joins TRBV11-2 and TRBJ2-5; tentative D call: TRBD1 (5 bases). The CDR3 has 13 amino acids. Germline-derived CDR1 and CDR2 are SGHAT and FQNNGV. V shed 4 bases and J shed 4 bases, with 10 bases lying between them. The CDR3 is CASSSDQGETQYF. The CDR3 DNA sequence: TGTGCCAGCAGCTCGGACCAGGGAGAGACCCAGTACTTC.

The chain recombines TRBV2 with TRBJ2-1; 11 bases line up with TRBD2. The CDR3 covers 20 residues. CDR1 is SNHLY and CDR2 is FYNNEI in the germline V gene. V trimming: 3 bases; J trimming: 0 bases; junction bases outside the gene matches: 13. CDR3 DNA sequence: TGTGCCAGCAGTGATCCCCACCGGACTAGCGGGTTGAGCTCCTACAATGAGCAGTTCTTC. Encoded protein: CASSDPHRTSGLSSYNEQFF. Looking up the rest from reference TRBV2 and TRBJ2-1 gives the full variable domain: EPEVTQTPSHQVTQMGQEVILRCVPISNHLYFYWYRQILGQKVEFLVSFYNNEISEKSEIFDDQFSVERPDGSNFTLKIRSTKLEDSAMYFCASSDPHRTSGLSSYNEQFFGPGTRLTVL.

A note on this clone: The sample carries other DNA sequences with the same CDR3. This rearrangement joins TRBV5-1 to TRBJ2-7, with 7 bases aligning to TRBD1. The germline V gene has CDR1 SGHRS and CDR2 YFSETQ. Trimming removed 0 bases from V and 1 base from J; junction bases left unmatched: 4. The CDR3 loop spans 15 amino acids. CDR3: CASSLEAGGSYEQYF. CDR3 in DNA: TGCGCCAGCAGCTTGGAGGCAGGGGGATCCTACGAGCAGTACTTC. Full variable domain (missing parts from reference TRBV5-1 and TRBJ2-7): KAGVTQTPRYLIKTRGQQVTLSCSPISGHRSVSWYQQTPGQGLQFLFEYFSETQRNKGNFPGRFSGRQFSNSRSEMNVSTLELGDSALYLCASSLEAGGSYEQYFGPGTRLTVT.

The chain combines TRBV28 with TRBJ1-1; D is unclear. CDR1 is MDHEN, CDR2 SYDVKM, per germline. With 1 base removed from V and 1 base from J, the gap between germline ends came to 10 bases. The CDR3 spans 15 residues. As DNA, the CDR3 is TGTGCCAGCAGTTTATTCAGCGGCAAGAACACTGAAGCTTTCTTT. This sequence encodes CASSLFSGKNTEAFF.